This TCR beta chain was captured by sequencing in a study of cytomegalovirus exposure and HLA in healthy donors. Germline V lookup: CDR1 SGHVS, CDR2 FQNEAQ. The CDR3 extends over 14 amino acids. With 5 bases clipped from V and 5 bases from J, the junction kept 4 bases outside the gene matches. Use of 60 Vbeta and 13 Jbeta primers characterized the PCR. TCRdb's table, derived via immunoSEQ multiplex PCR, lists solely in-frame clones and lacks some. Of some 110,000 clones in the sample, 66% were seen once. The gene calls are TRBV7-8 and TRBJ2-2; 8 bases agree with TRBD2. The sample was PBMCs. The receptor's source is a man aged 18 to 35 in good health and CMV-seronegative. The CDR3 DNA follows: TGTGCCAGCAGCCCTAGCGGGCTAACCGGGGAGCTGTTTTTT. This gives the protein CASSPSGLTGELFF.